This paragraph covers one TCR beta chain sequence. Its antigen is as yet unknown. In the PCR, 60 Vbeta and 13 Jbeta primers were used. The method was immunoSEQ multiplex PCR; TCRdb's version includes in-frame clones alone and lacks a portion of them. The table includes fewer than 250,000 clones, about 74% detected once. The data are from a study of cytomegalovirus exposure and HLA in healthy donors. Study results and caveats: Equally common other TCR beta chains were less clonally expanded than HLA-associated ones, a later analysis found. Highly shared variants forming one cluster were likely a sequencing artifact. It was taken for granted in presence/absence analyses that sequencing depth across donors was roughly uniform. It was 164 TCR beta chains that were listed as cytomegalovirus-associated.

Germline values: CDR1 LNHNV, CDR2 YYDKDF (reference sequence). The CDR3 runs to 18 residues. J gave up 4 bases and V 3 bases, and 13 bases lay outside the gene matches. This TCR was recovered from a man in his forties in good health and CMV-seronegative. Material: PBMCs. The chain carries TRBV15 and TRBJ2-3; 10 bases are shared with TRBD2. CDR3 sequence: CATSSGAILAGVSDTQYF. CDR3 bases: TGTGCCACCAGCAGTGGGGCCATTCTAGCGGGAGTTTCAGATACGCAGTATTTT.